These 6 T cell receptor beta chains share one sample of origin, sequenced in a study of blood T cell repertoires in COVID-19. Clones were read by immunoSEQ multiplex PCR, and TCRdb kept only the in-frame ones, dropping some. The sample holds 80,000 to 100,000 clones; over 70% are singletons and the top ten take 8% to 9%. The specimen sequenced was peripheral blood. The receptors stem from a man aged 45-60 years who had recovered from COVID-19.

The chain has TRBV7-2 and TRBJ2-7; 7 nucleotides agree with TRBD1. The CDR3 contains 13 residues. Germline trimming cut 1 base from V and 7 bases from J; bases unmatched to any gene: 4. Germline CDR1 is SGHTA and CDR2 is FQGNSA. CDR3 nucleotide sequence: TGTGCCAGCAGCTTAGACAGGGGCTCTGAGCAGTACTTC. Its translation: CASSLDRGSEQYF.

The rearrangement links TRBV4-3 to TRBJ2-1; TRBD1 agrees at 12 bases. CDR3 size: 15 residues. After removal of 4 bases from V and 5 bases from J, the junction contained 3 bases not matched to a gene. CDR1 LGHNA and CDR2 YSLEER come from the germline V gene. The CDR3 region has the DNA TGCGCCAGCAGCCGGGGACAGGGGGCTAACAATGAGCAGTTCTTC. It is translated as CASSRGQGANNEQFF.

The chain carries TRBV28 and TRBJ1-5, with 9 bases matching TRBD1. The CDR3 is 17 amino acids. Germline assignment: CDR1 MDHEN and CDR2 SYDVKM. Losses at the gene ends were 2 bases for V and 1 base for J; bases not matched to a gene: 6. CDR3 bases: TGTGCCAGCAGTTTAGGGACAGGGAGGAGAAGCAATCAGCCCCAGCATTTT. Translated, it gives CASSLGTGRRSNQPQHF.

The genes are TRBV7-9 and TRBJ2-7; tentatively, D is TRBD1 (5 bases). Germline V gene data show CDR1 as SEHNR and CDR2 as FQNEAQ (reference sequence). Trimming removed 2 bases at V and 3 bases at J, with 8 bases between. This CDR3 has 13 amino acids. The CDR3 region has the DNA TGTGCCAGCAGCTTACTTCAGGGCTACGAGCAGTACTTC. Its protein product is CASSLLQGYEQYF.

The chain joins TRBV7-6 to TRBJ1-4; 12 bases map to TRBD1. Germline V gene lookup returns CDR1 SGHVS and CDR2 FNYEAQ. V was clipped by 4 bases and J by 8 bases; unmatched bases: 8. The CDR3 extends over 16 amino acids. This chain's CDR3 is CASSSTGTGGGEKLFF. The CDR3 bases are TGTGCCAGCAGCTCAACCGGGACAGGGGGCGGCGAAAAACTGTTTTTT.

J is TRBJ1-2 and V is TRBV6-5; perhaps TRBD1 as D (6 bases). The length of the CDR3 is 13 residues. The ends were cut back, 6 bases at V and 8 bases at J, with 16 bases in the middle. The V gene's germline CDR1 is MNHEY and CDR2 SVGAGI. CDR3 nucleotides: TGTGCCAGCAGACAGGGTTTGGGTTCGGGCTACACCTTC. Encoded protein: CASRQGLGSGYTF.